The 22 T cell receptor beta chains presented below share a single source sample, sequenced in a study of cytomegalovirus exposure and HLA in healthy donors. PCR primers comprised 60 Vbeta and 13 Jbeta primers. Repertoires were generated with immunoSEQ multiplex PCR, while TCRdb's copy carries only in-frame clones and drops some. The table records fewer than 250,000 clones, about 85% of them present only once. Sequencing was done on a sample of PBMCs. Receptors originate from a woman aged 45-60 years in good health and CMV-seronegative.

The V call is TRBV5-1, the J call TRBJ2-3; TRBD1 might be the D (5 bases). V lost 0 bases and J 0 bases, leaving 14 bases between the germline ends. This CDR3 region has 17 residues. Germline loops: CDR1 SGHRS, CDR2 YFSETQ. CDR3 in amino acids: CASSLEAAAGSTDTQYF. CDR3 DNA: TGCGCCAGCAGCTTGGAGGCTGCAGCAGGGAGCACAGATACGCAGTATTTT.

This chain uses TRBV27 with TRBJ2-3; 7 nucleotides line up with TRBD2. V gave up 6 bases and J gave up 4 bases; unmatched junction bases: 7. CDR1 and CDR2 (germline): MNHEY, SMNVEV (reference sequence). The CDR3 is 14 residues long. The CDR3 here is CASRRENPADTQYF. The DNA of the CDR3 is TGTGCCAGCAGGCGGGAGAACCCCGCAGATACGCAGTATTTT.

This chain links TRBV11-2 with TRBJ2-2; D ambiguous. Trimming removed 4 bases from V and 0 bases from J, with 21 bases in between. The V gene's germline CDR1 is SGHAT and CDR2 FQNNGV. The CDR3 is 19 amino acids. The CDR3 bases are TGTGCCAGCAGCTCCCACGCGGCCAAGGTCCCACCGAACACCGGGGAGCTGTTTTTT. Amino acids: CASSSHAAKVPPNTGELFF.

The rearrangement links TRBV6-1 to TRBJ2-3, with unresolved D. CDR1 and CDR2 from the germline V gene are MNHNS and SASEGT. CDR3 length equals 15 residues. Trimming shortened V by 7 bases and J by 0 bases, and 14 bases separated the two germline ends. CDR3 bases: TGTGCCAGCAATAGAATCAACCCGAGCACAGATACGCAGTATTTT. Amino acid sequence: CASNRINPSTDTQYF.

This chain connects TRBV15 to TRBJ2-7; weak D call: TRBD1 (6 bases). Germline-derived CDR1 and CDR2 are LNHNV and YYDKDF (reference sequence). The CDR3 runs to 12 residues. The V and J ends lost 3 bases and 4 bases respectively, with 7 bases between them. CDR3 nucleotides: TGTGCCACCAGCAGCAGGGGATACGAGCAGTACTTC. It yields the protein CATSSRGYEQYF.

This clone was recorded a few times. The chain combines TRBV10-3 with TRBJ2-3, with TRBD1 identical over 7 bases. The CDR3 is 16 amino acids. CDR1 is ENHRY, CDR2 SYGVKD, per germline. V lost 6 bases and J lost 0; bases outside the gene matches: 9. CDR3 coding DNA: TGTGCCATCAGGAAATCGACAGGGAAGAGCACAGATACGCAGTATTTT. Its protein is CAIRKSTGKSTDTQYF.

The chain carries TRBV9 and TRBJ2-7, with D perhaps TRBD1 (6 bases). Trimming took off 4 bases at V and 6 bases at J, with 8 bases between the two ends. CDR1 is SGDLS, CDR2 YYNGEE, per germline. The CDR3 runs 11 residues. CDR3 residues: CASSQGSEQYF. The CDR3 nucleotides are TGTGCCAGCAGCCAGGGGTCCGAGCAGTACTTC.

The rearrangement uses TRBV7-8 and TRBJ1-2; 7 nucleotides line up with TRBD1. Germline loops: CDR1 SGHVS, CDR2 FQNEAQ. V lost 5 bases, J lost 4 bases, and 7 bases stayed unmatched. The CDR3 contains 14 residues. The CDR3 loop reads CASSANTGVYGYTF. The CDR3, as DNA: TGTGCCAGCAGCGCCAACACAGGGGTCTATGGCTACACCTTC.

V gene TRBV9 combines with J gene TRBJ2-1, with 14 bases matching TRBD2. With 2 bases clipped from V and 10 bases from J, the junction kept 8 bases outside the gene matches. Germline V gene lookup returns CDR1 SGDLS and CDR2 YYNGEE. CDR3 length equals 16 residues. In DNA form, the CDR3 reads TGTGCCAGCAGCGTTGGGACTAGCGGGGGCGAGGGGGAGCAGTTCTTC. Amino acid sequence: CASSVGTSGGEGEQFF.

The V call is TRBV27, the J call TRBJ2-4; D not resolved. The CDR3 has 14 residues. Germline V gene sequence: CDR1 MNHEY, CDR2 SMNVEV (reference sequence). V was clipped by 6 bases and J by 6 bases, with 15 bases between them. For the CDR3, the DNA is TGTGCCAGCAGCCCCGCGGCGCGCGGAAACATTCAGTACTTC. The encoded protein is CASSPAARGNIQYF.

A remark on this clone: Other DNA sequences from this sample encode an identical CDR3 as well. V and J are TRBV6-5 and TRBJ2-5, with TRBD1 matching 8 bases. V shed 5 bases, J shed 3 bases, and the junction held 2 bases outside the gene matches. Germline V CDR1 and CDR2: MNHEY, SVGAGI. CDR3 length: 13 residues. The CDR3 spells CASSRTGKETQYF. The CDR3 DNA is TGTGCCAGCAGTAGGACAGGGAAAGAGACCCAGTACTTC.

Concerning this clone itself: A junction end diverges from the germline sequence, so it may reflect a read error. This chain uses TRBV9 with TRBJ1-2; D might be TRBD1 (6 bases). This CDR3 is 12 amino acids long. The germline gives CDR1 SGDLS, CDR2 YYNGEE. In DNA form, the CDR3 reads TGTGCCAGCAGCCCGCGTCAGGGGATACCGATCTTC. Encoded protein: CASSPRQGIPIF. The full variable domain, its missing parts supplied by reference TRBV9 and TRBJ1-2, is DSGVTQTPKHLITATGQRVTLRCSPRSGDLSVYWYQQSLDQGLQFLIQYYNGEERAKGNILERFSAQQFPDLHSELNLSSLELGDSALYFCASSPRQGIPIFGSGTRLTVV.

This chain connects TRBV11-2 to TRBJ2-5; possible D gene TRBD1, 6 bases. This CDR3 is 12 amino acids long. Trimming took off 1 base at V and 7 bases at J, with 7 bases between the two ends. In germline, CDR1 is SGHAT, CDR2 FQNNGV. The CDR3 here is CASSLGGGTQYF. CDR3 DNA sequence: TGTGCCAGCAGCTTAGGAGGGGGGACCCAGTACTTC.

The chain links TRBV6-1 to TRBJ2-4; maybe TRBD1 (6 bases). The CDR3 sequence is 17 residues long. The V gene lost 0 bases and the J gene lost 6 bases, with 18 bases spanning the gap. Germline V gives CDR1 MNHNS, CDR2 SASEGT. CDR3 amino acids: CASSEAPPGTILNIQYF. CDR3 DNA sequence: TGTGCCAGCAGTGAAGCGCCTCCTGGGACAATTTTAAACATTCAGTACTTC.

J is TRBJ2-3 and V is TRBV27; TRBD2 aligns across 8 bases. J gave up 5 bases and V 4 bases, and 8 bases lay outside the gene matches. This CDR3 is built from 15 residues. CDR1 is MNHEY and CDR2 is SMNVEV in the germline V gene (reference sequence). The CDR3 DNA reads as TGTGCCAGCAGTTACGGCGGGAGGTCCCAAGATACGCAGTATTTT. This sequence encodes CASSYGGRSQDTQYF.

The chain recombines TRBV7-2 with TRBJ2-1, with unresolved D. CDR3 length: 11 residues. The V gene's germline CDR1 is SGHTA and CDR2 FQGNSA. V lost 4 bases, J lost 12 bases, and 10 bases lay in between. For the CDR3, the DNA is TGTGCCAGCAGCTCGCGACTCCGGCAGTTCTTC. Translated, it gives CASSSRLRQFF.

The chain links TRBV19 to TRBJ2-7, with unresolved D. Germline CDR1 LNHDA, CDR2 SQIVND (reference sequence). This CDR3 spans 15 amino acids. Trimming pared 3 bases from V and 5 bases from J, leaving 17 bases between. CDR3 sequence (DNA): TGTGCCAGTAGTATTCAGTGGTCTAGTTCCCACGAGCAGTACTTC. It yields the protein CASSIQWSSSHEQYF. Using reference TRBV19 and TRBJ2-7 for the parts outside the CDR3, the full variable domain is DGGITQSPKYLFRKEGQNVTLSCEQNLNHDAMYWYRQDPGQGLRLIYYSQIVNDFQKGDIAEGYSVSREKKESFPLTVTSAQKNPTAFYLCASSIQWSSSHEQYFGPGTRLTVT.

The CDR3 sequence is CASSLSLETQYF. For the CDR3, the DNA is TGTGCCAGCAGCTTATCGTTAGAGACCCAGTACTTC. The rearrangement uses TRBV7-2 and TRBJ2-5; unclear D gene. Trimming left V 2 bases short and J 4 bases short, with 5 bases between. The CDR3 is 12 amino acids. The germline gives CDR1 SGHTA, CDR2 FQGNSA.

The V gene is TRBV2, the J gene TRBJ2-4; a weak D match, TRBD2 (7 bases). Trimming shortened V by 7 bases and J by 6 bases, and 19 bases separated the two germline ends. The CDR3 extends over 15 amino acids. Germline V CDR1 and CDR2: SNHLY, FYNNEI. The CDR3: CASTKGGGDINIQYF. The CDR3 DNA follows: TGTGCCAGCACCAAAGGGGGAGGGGACATAAACATTCAGTACTTC.

This chain uses TRBV7-4 with TRBJ1-5, with 8 nucleotides matching TRBD1. The CDR3 loop spans 16 amino acids. The junction had 12 bases not matched to a gene; V was cut back by 4 bases and J by 7 bases. CDR1 and CDR2 (germline): SGHVT, SQSDAQ. This CDR3 is CASSSPQGALGQPQHF. In nucleotides, the CDR3 is TGTGCCAGCAGCTCGCCCCAGGGGGCATTAGGCCAGCCCCAGCATTTT.

This chain uses TRBV16 with TRBJ1-5, with 9 nucleotides matching TRBD1. The CDR3 totals 15 residues. Trimming took 2 bases from V and 2 from J; bases not matched to a gene: 1. Germline V CDR1 and CDR2: KGHSY, FQNENV. CDR3 sequence reads: CASSQRTGGNQPQHF. The CDR3 coding sequence is TGTGCCAGCAGCCAAAGGACAGGGGGCAATCAGCCCCAGCATTTT.

The chain has TRBV19 and TRBJ2-7, with 7 nucleotides matching TRBD2. CDR1 and CDR2 (germline): LNHDA, SQIVND (reference sequence). The CDR3 length is 14 residues. V trimming: 3 bases; J trimming: 2 bases; junction bases outside the gene matches: 4. The CDR3 nucleotides are TGTGCCAGTAGTATCACGGGACTAACCTACGAGCAGTACTTC. Its protein is CASSITGLTYEQYF.